A single sample is the source of the 10 T cell receptor beta chains below, sequenced in a study of blood T cell repertoires in COVID-19. The protocol was immunoSEQ multiplex PCR, while the TCRdb copy is restricted to in-frame clones and leaves out a portion. The table includes 140,000 to 150,000 clones, 88% detected once. Specimen: peripheral blood. The source is a woman aged 50 to 60 with acute or convalescent COVID-19.

Points on this clone: Other DNA sequences in this sample translate to the same CDR3. V usage is TRBV15 and J usage is TRBJ1-3; D may be TRBD1 (5 bases). The length of the CDR3 is 15 residues. Germline CDR1 is LNHNV and CDR2 is YYDKDF (reference sequence). Trimming took 1 base from V and 4 from J, leaving 11 bases between them. DNA for the CDR3: TGTGCCACCAGCAGAGTCGGAGGGGCGGGAAACACCATATATTTT. As protein: CATSRVGGAGNTIYF.

V and J are TRBV21-1 and TRBJ1-1; TRBD1 was called by the table and not checked on the DNA. TRBV21-1 is noted as a pseudogene. The CDR3 totals 15 residues. For the CDR3, the DNA is TGTGCCAGCATCTCAACGGACAATCATGACGCTGAAGCTTTCTTT. This sequence encodes CASISTDNHDAEAFF.

The chain has TRBV14 and TRBJ2-1; possibly TRBD2 for D (6 bases). The germline V and J ends were trimmed by 3 bases and 3 bases, with 15 bases remaining between them. Germline CDR1 reads SGHDN; CDR2 reads FVKESK. This CDR3 comprises 16 residues. This chain's CDR3 is CASSQGDSTFYNEQFF. As DNA, the CDR3 is TGTGCCAGCAGCCAGGGGGACTCTACATTCTACAATGAGCAGTTCTTC.

This chain links TRBV5-6 with TRBJ1-2; D possibly corresponds to TRBD1 (5 bases). Germline CDR1 reads SGHDT; CDR2 reads YYEEEE. The CDR3 contains 14 residues. V was pared by 6 bases and J by 3 bases, with 15 bases between. This CDR3 is CASTEGWGDYGYTF. In nucleotides, the CDR3 is TGTGCCAGCACTGAAGGATGGGGGGACTATGGCTACACCTTC.

The chain carries TRBV7-6 and TRBJ2-1, with TRBD2 as a possible D gene (6 bases). From germline, CDR1 is SGHVS and CDR2 FNYEAQ. Trimming stripped 1 base from V and 3 bases from J, with 13 bases between. This CDR3 region has 16 residues. The CDR3 DNA is TGTGCCAGCAGCTTAGAAATAGCGGATATCTACAATGAGCAGTTCTTC. This encodes CASSLEIADIYNEQFF. The whole variable domain, remainder taken from reference TRBV7-6 and TRBJ2-1, is GAGVSQSPRYKVTKRGQDVALRCDPISGHVSLYWYRQALGQGPEFLTYFNYEAQQDKSGLPNDRFSAERPEGSISTLTIQRTEQRDSAMYRCASSLEIADIYNEQFFGPGTRLTVL.

This chain joins TRBV30 and TRBJ1-4; 7 nucleotides align to TRBD1. V lost 3 bases, J lost 8 bases, and 12 bases stayed unmatched. The CDR3 is 15 residues long. CDR1 is GTSNPN, CDR2 SVGIG, per germline (reference sequence). CDR3 protein: CAWSPRDSRREKLFF. In nucleotides, the CDR3 is TGTGCCTGGAGCCCTCGGGACAGTCGAAGGGAAAAACTGTTTTTT.

The chain has TRBV5-5 and TRBJ1-5, with a possible D match to TRBD1 (5 bases). Germline values: CDR1 SGHKS, CDR2 YYEKEE (reference sequence). This CDR3 has 15 residues. Trimming removed 0 bases at V and 4 bases at J, with 11 bases between. CDR3 bases: TGTGCCAGCAGCTTGGCCGGGACTATTAATCAGCCCCAGCATTTT. This encodes CASSLAGTINQPQHF.

V is TRBV5-4 and J is TRBJ2-7; 8 nucleotides agree with TRBD2. CDR1 and CDR2 from the germline V gene are SGHNT and YYREEE (reference sequence). The V segment lost 3 bases and the J segment 4 bases; nucleotides outside the gene matches: 12. CDR3 length: 16 amino acids. The CDR3: CASSSGGGGPVYEQYF. The DNA for the CDR3 is TGTGCCAGCAGCTCGGGGGGGGGCGGCCCTGTGTACGAGCAGTACTTC.

This CDR3 reads CASRQGEETQYF. As DNA, the CDR3 is TGCGCCAGCAGACAGGGGGAAGAGACCCAGTACTTC. The chain recombines TRBV5-1 with TRBJ2-5, with 8 bases matching TRBD1. The length of the CDR3 is 12 residues. Germline V lookup: CDR1 SGHRS, CDR2 YFSETQ. V shed 5 bases, J shed 3 bases, and the junction held 0 bases outside the gene matches.

The CDR3 coding sequence is TGTGCCAGCAGCTTTGGGGGGGGGTCCTACAATGAGCAGTTCTTC. As protein: CASSFGGGSYNEQFF. V usage is TRBV5-4 and J usage is TRBJ2-1, with 7 nucleotides matching TRBD2. The CDR3 runs to 15 residues. Losses at the gene ends were 2 bases for V and 1 base for J; bases not matched to a gene: 3. Germline CDR1 and CDR2: SGHNT and YYREEE (reference sequence).